This T cell receptor beta chain was observed in a study of T-cell reconstitution after alpha-beta-depleted transplantation in children. TCRbeta library preparation incorporated unique molecular identifiers. Each CDR3 protein is one row after TCRdb ran MiXCR on the PCR reads. This sample has hundreds of thousands of distinct CDR3 sequences, with roughly 25% found just once. Regarding this clonotype: Its matching antigen is unknown.

Whole-study results and caveats: Alpha-beta T cells about two months after transplant reportedly derived from several hundred expanded graft clones.

The sample was PBMCs, taken before TCRalphabeta/CD19-depleted stem cell transplant. The TCR was taken from a girl aged 2 to 10 with Fanconi anemia, due to receive a stem cell transplant.

In DNA form, the CDR3 reads TGCAGCGTTGCCCCCACGGGTGGCTACACCTTC. Amino acids: CSVAPTGGYTF. This chain uses TRBV29-1 with TRBJ1-2; D is unresolved. V was shortened by 4 bases and J by 7 bases, with 10 bases between the two germline ends. The CDR3 sequence is 11 residues long. Germline V CDR1 and CDR2: SQVTM, ANQGSEA.